This TCR beta chain was found in a study of blood T cell repertoires in COVID-19. The wider study: In each case, the material was cDNA or gDNA derived from T cells, B-cell-depleted T cells, or PBMCs.

Original processing methods: Quantification of nucleated cells was approximated via reference gene primer amplification. Assay used: immunoSEQ multiplex PCR; TCRdb lists only in-frame clones, some missing. V, J and clone size are those of that table, while D and trimming were read from the DNA. The sample carries fewer than 250,000 clones, about 88% recorded once. This TCR came from a man aged 35-49 years with acute or convalescent COVID-19. Sequenced sample: peripheral blood.

CDR3 DNA sequence: TGCAGTGCTAGTAAACTAAATACCGGGGAGCTGTTTTTT. Amino acid sequence: CSASKLNTGELFF. The genes are TRBV20-1 and TRBJ2-2; D unclear. Between the trimmed V and J ends, which lost 3 bases and 5 bases, there was a span of 10 bases. The CDR3 extends over 13 amino acids. Germline loops: CDR1 DFQATT, CDR2 SNEGSKA (reference sequence).